These T cell receptor beta chains were read from a single sample in a study of shared clonotypes between healthy human individuals. The data were produced by immunoSEQ multiplex PCR, yet TCRdb's version contains in-frame clones alone and is incomplete. The table has fewer than 3 million clones, around 93% seen once. The sample consisted of naive CD4+ T cells from PBMCs. These receptors were collected from a man aged 18-30 years in good health. Some clones in this sample may be carry-over from other donors' samples. The CDR3 runs from the conserved cysteine through the conserved F or W. A D gene is named only where the DNA matches it firmly. For some rows the clone size is stated as once, few or many, or as a class when expanded; others skip it.

V: TRBV6-5; J: TRBJ2-7; size: NA; D: NA; DNA: TGTGCCAGCAGTTACGGAAGAATCTACGAGCAGTACTTC; CDR3: CASSYGRIYEQYF
V: TRBV9; J: TRBJ1-6; size: once; D: NA; DNA: TGTGCCAGCAGCGTCCAAGGGGGGCTCCATTCACCCCTCCACTTT; CDR3: CASSVQGGLHSPLHF
V: TRBV19; J: TRBJ2-1; size: NA; D: NA; DNA: TGTGCCAGTAGTATCTACGCGGGGACTTACAATGAGCAGTTCTTC; CDR3: CASSIYAGTYNEQFF
V: TRBV2; J: TRBJ2-7; size: NA; D: NA; DNA: TGTGCCAGCAGTGAGCAATCCTACGAGCAGTACTTC; CDR3: CASSEQSYEQYF
V: TRBV6-1; J: TRBJ2-2; size: NA; D: NA; DNA: TGTGCCAGCAGTGTTACGCAGGCCGTGAACACCGGGGAGCTGTTTTTT; CDR3: CASSVTQAVNTGELFF
V: TRBV15; J: TRBJ2-3; size: NA; D: TRBD2; DNA: TGTGCCACCAGCTCTGGACTAGCGGGAGGCCCAGATACGCAGTATTTT; CDR3: CATSSGLAGGPDTQYF
V: TRBV11-2; J: TRBJ2-7; size: NA; D: NA; DNA: TGTGCCAGCAGCTTAGTCCGGGGAGTACCGTACGAGCAGTACTTC; CDR3: CASSLVRGVPYEQYF
V: TRBV28; J: TRBJ2-3; size: NA; D: TRBD1; DNA: TGTGCCAGCAGACAGGGGAGTGCTAGCACAGATACGCAGTATTTT; CDR3: CASRQGSASTDTQYF
V: TRBV9; J: TRBJ2-1; size: NA; D: NA; DNA: TGTGCCAGCAGCGTTTCGGGCCATGGCAATGAGCAGTTCTTC; CDR3: CASSVSGHGNEQFF
V: TRBV2; J: TRBJ2-5; size: NA; D: NA; DNA: TGTGCCAGCAGCTACTACGGCACAACAGAGACCCAGTACTTC; CDR3: CASSYYGTTETQYF
V: TRBV6-7; J: TRBJ2-7; size: NA; D: TRBD2; DNA: TGTGCCACTCCGGCCAAGGCTAGCGGGAGACCACCACCCTACGAGCAGTACTTC; CDR3: CATPAKASGRPPPYEQYF
V: TRBV10-3; J: TRBJ2-7; size: NA; D: NA; DNA: TGTGCCATCAGTGAGGGACAGTCCTCCTACGAGCAGTACTTC; CDR3: CAISEGQSSYEQYF
V: TRBV7-2; J: TRBJ1-5; size: NA; D: NA; DNA: TGTGCCAGCAGCTCGAGCCCGGCTAGGAATCAGCCCCAGCATTTT; CDR3: CASSSSPARNQPQHF
V: TRBV7-9; J: TRBJ2-7; size: NA; D: TRBD1; DNA: TGTGCCAGCAGCGACAGGGTCTACGAGCAGTACTTC; CDR3: CASSDRVYEQYF
V: TRBV5-1; J: TRBJ2-7; size: once; D: NA; DNA: TGCGCCAGCGGCCCCTCAGATCCCTTCTCCTACGAGCAGTACTTC; CDR3: CASGPSDPFSYEQYF
V: TRBV7-2; J: TRBJ2-7; size: NA; D: NA; DNA: TGTGCCAGCAGCTTATATTTTAATCCCGGCTACGAGCAGTACTTC; CDR3: CASSLYFNPGYEQYF
V: TRBV5-1; J: TRBJ1-2; size: once; D: NA; DNA: TGCGCCAGCAGCTTGACAGATGATTATGGCTACACCTTC; CDR3: CASSLTDDYGYTF
V: TRBV5-4; J: TRBJ2-1; size: once; D: TRBD2; DNA: TGTGCCAGCAGCCGGATTAGCGGGAGAAACAATGAGCAGTTCTTC; CDR3: CASSRISGRNNEQFF
V: TRBV19; J: TRBJ1-5; size: NA; D: NA; DNA: TGTGCCAGTAGTATATATTGGGCCCGTCAGCCCCAGCATTTT; CDR3: CASSIYWARQPQHF
V: TRBV9; J: TRBJ2-3; size: NA; D: TRBD2; DNA: TGTGCCAGCAGCGTAGTAGGGAGGGGCACAGATACGCAGTATTTT; CDR3: CASSVVGRGTDTQYF
V: TRBV7-9; J: TRBJ2-5; size: NA; D: TRBD2; DNA: TGTGCCAGCAGCGCTGGGACTAGCGGGAGGCAGACCCAGTACTTC; CDR3: CASSAGTSGRQTQYF
V: TRBV6-1; J: TRBJ2-7; size: NA; D: TRBD1; DNA: TGTGCCAGCACCCTATCGGGACAGGGGAGTTGGGAGCAGTACTTC; CDR3: CASTLSGQGSWEQYF
V: TRBV28; J: TRBJ2-5; size: NA; D: TRBD2; DNA: TGTGCCATCCAGACTAGCGGGGGTCGGGAGACCCAGTACTTC; CDR3: CAIQTSGGRETQYF
V: TRBV19; J: TRBJ1-5; size: NA; D: TRBD1; DNA: TGTGCCAGTAGTCCGGGACAGGGGAGGAACAATCAGCCCCAGCATTTT; CDR3: CASSPGQGRNNQPQHF
V: TRBV5-1; J: TRBJ2-1; size: NA; D: TRBD2; DNA: TGCGCCAGCAAAAGATATACCCGCCCGGGGGGGGTCAAAAATGAGCAGTTCTTC; CDR3: CASKRYTRPGGVKNEQFF
V: TRBV10-3; J: TRBJ1-5; size: once; D: NA; DNA: TGTGCCATCAGTGATTCGGTAGGGGAGCAGCCCCAGCATTTT; CDR3: CAISDSVGEQPQHF
V: TRBV6-1; J: TRBJ1-3; size: NA; D: TRBD1; DNA: TGTGCCAGCAGCCAAACAGGGGCTGGAAACACCATATATTTT; CDR3: CASSQTGAGNTIYF
V: TRBV30; J: TRBJ1-2; size: NA; D: TRBD1; DNA: TGTGCCTGGAACAGGGGACTAGACTATGGCTACACCTTC; CDR3: CAWNRGLDYGYTF
V: TRBV2; J: TRBJ1-1; size: few; D: NA; DNA: TGTGCCAGCAGTGTGCGGACTGAAGCTTTCTTT; CDR3: CASSVRTEAFF
V: TRBV5-1; J: TRBJ2-1; size: NA; D: TRBD2; DNA: TGCGCGGCTAGCGGGGGGAACAATGAGCAGTTCTTC; CDR3: CAASGGNNEQFF
V: TRBV9; J: TRBJ1-2; size: NA; D: NA; DNA: TGTGCCAGCAGCACCCCCAGGGGATATGGCTACACCTTC; CDR3: CASSTPRGYGYTF
V: TRBV5-1; J: TRBJ2-2; size: NA; D: NA; DNA: TGCGCCAGCAGCTTAAACCCCGACACCGGGGAGCTGTTTTTT; CDR3: CASSLNPDTGELFF
V: TRBV6-1; J: TRBJ2-3; size: NA; D: NA; DNA: TGTGCCAGCAGTGAATATTATGGTTCGGGGGAGCGCACAGATACGCAGTATTTT; CDR3: CASSEYYGSGERTDTQYF
V: TRBV4-2; J: TRBJ1-2; size: NA; D: NA; DNA: TGTGCCAGCAGCCAAGCGGGAGAAAACTATGGCTACACCTTC; CDR3: CASSQAGENYGYTF
V: TRBV28; J: TRBJ2-5; size: NA; D: TRBD1; DNA: TGTGCCACCCGGACAGGATCGGAGGAGACCCAGTACTTC; CDR3: CATRTGSEETQYF
V: TRBV7-2; J: TRBJ2-7; size: NA; D: NA; DNA: TGTGCCAGCAGCATAACCCCTCCGGGGGAGCAGTACTTC; CDR3: CASSITPPGEQYF
V: TRBV2; J: TRBJ1-3; size: NA; D: NA; DNA: TGTGCCAGCAGTGAATGGAGGGGTGAGGGAAACACCATATATTTT; CDR3: CASSEWRGEGNTIYF
V: TRBV10-3; J: TRBJ1-5; size: NA; D: TRBD1; DNA: TGTGCCATCAGTGAGTCGTATGGGGGGACAGGGACGAGCAATCAGCCCCAGCATTTT; CDR3: CAISESYGGTGTSNQPQHF
V: TRBV30; J: TRBJ1-2; size: NA; D: NA; DNA: TGTGCCTGGAGTGTGGCCGGGGTCGCCCTAGGCTACACCTTC; CDR3: CAWSVAGVALGYTF
V: TRBV6-5; J: TRBJ1-1; size: NA; D: NA; DNA: TGTGCCAGCAGAATCGTACAGGGAGGCAAGACTGAAGCTTTCTTT; CDR3: CASRIVQGGKTEAFF
V: TRBV27; J: TRBJ2-2; size: NA; D: NA; DNA: TGTGCCAGCAGATTATTCCCATACCCGGGGAACACCGGGGAGCTGTTTTTT; CDR3: CASRLFPYPGNTGELFF
V: TRBV6-6; J: TRBJ2-3; size: NA; D: NA; DNA: TGTGCCAGCAGTTACGTGGGAGATACGCAGTATTTT; CDR3: CASSYVGDTQYF
V: TRBV19; J: TRBJ2-2; size: NA; D: TRBD2; DNA: TGTGCCAGTACAGTCTTAGCGGGAGCCACCGGGGAGCTGTTTTTT; CDR3: CASTVLAGATGELFF
V: TRBV7-3; J: TRBJ2-7; size: NA; D: NA; DNA: TGTGCCAGCAGCATCCAACAGGGAAGCTCCTACGAGCAGTACTTC; CDR3: CASSIQQGSSYEQYF
V: TRBV19; J: TRBJ1-5; size: few; D: TRBD1; DNA: TGTGCCAGTAGTGGGACCGGACAGGGGCATTCAAGGCCCCAGCATTTT; CDR3: CASSGTGQGHSRPQHF
V: TRBV25-1; J: TRBJ1-2; size: NA; D: NA; DNA: TGTGCCAGCAGTGCCCGGGGGTGGGGCTATGGCTACACCTTC; CDR3: CASSARGWGYGYTF
V: TRBV6-1; J: TRBJ1-6; size: NA; D: TRBD1; DNA: TGTGCCAGCAGTGTGGACAGGGCTAATTCACCCCTCCACTTT; CDR3: CASSVDRANSPLHF
V: TRBV5-1; J: TRBJ2-3; size: NA; D: TRBD2; DNA: TGCGCCAGCAGCTCAGGAGCGGGAATTTCAGATACGCAGTATTTT; CDR3: CASSSGAGISDTQYF
V: TRBV2; J: TRBJ2-5; size: NA; D: NA; DNA: TGTGCCAGCAGCCCCAGGACTGTCCAAGAGACCCAGTACTTC; CDR3: CASSPRTVQETQYF
V: TRBV11-3; J: TRBJ2-1; size: NA; D: TRBD2; DNA: TGTGCCAGCAGCCGGCTAGCGGGAGGGATAGATGAGCAGTTCTTC; CDR3: CASSRLAGGIDEQFF
V: TRBV29-1; J: TRBJ2-2; size: NA; D: NA; DNA: TGCAGCTTTCAGGACAGGAACACCGGGGAGCTGTTTTTT; CDR3: CSFQDRNTGELFF
V: TRBV6-6; J: TRBJ2-2; size: NA; D: NA; DNA: TGTGCCAGCAAAGATACCGGGGAGCTGTTTTTT; CDR3: CASKDTGELFF